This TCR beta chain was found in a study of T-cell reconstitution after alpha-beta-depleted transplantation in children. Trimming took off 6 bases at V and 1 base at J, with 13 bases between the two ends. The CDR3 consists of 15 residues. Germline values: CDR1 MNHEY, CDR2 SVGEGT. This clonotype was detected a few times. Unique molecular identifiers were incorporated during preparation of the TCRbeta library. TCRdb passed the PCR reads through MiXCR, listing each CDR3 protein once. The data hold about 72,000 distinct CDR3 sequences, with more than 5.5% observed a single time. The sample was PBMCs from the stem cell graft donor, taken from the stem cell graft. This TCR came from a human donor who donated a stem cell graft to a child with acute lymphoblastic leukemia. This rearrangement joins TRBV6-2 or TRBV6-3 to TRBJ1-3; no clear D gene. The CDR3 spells CASSLPDPSGNTIYF. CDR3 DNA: TGTGCCAGCAGCCTTCCGGACCCGTCTGGAAACACCATATATTTT.